The 7 T cell receptor beta chains reported below all come from one sample, sequenced in a study of neurological immune-mediated disorders. TCRdb reanalysed the 5' RACE reads using MiXCR and keeps one entry per CDR3 protein. The sample holds tens of thousands of distinct CDR3 sequences, around a tenth seen once. Sequences were obtained from PBMCs. Receptors originate from a man between 40 and 49 years old in good health.

This clonotype was seen a few times. The chain recombines TRBV7-9 with TRBJ2-1, with a tentative D call TRBD2 (5 bases). V was clipped by 2 bases and J by 0 bases, with 11 bases between them. The CDR3 is made up of 16 amino acids. Germline CDR1 and CDR2: SEHNR and FQNEAQ (reference sequence). The CDR3 protein is CASSLRRLDSYNEQFF. CDR3 sequence (DNA): TGTGCCAGCAGCTTAAGGAGGCTTGACTCCTACAATGAGCAGTTCTTC.

The chain couples TRBV6-5 to TRBJ1-5; 7 bases map to TRBD1. Trimming cost V 8 bases and J 0 bases; bases outside gene matches: 10. CDR1 MNHEY and CDR2 SVGAGI come from the germline V gene. The CDR3 is 16 amino acids. DNA of the CDR3: TGTGCCAGCGCCCCAGACAGGGTGTTTAGCAATCAGCCCCAGCATTTT. This translates into CASAPDRVFSNQPQHF.

This clonotype was counted at least ten times. This sequence joins TRBV12-3 or TRBV12-4 and TRBJ1-2, with D tentatively TRBD1 (6 bases). The CDR3 consists of 14 residues. V lost 4 bases to trimming and J lost 4 bases, with 13 bases between them. CDR3 residues: CASSYSDRLYGYTF. CDR3 in DNA: TGTGCCAGCAGTTATTCCGACAGGCTCTATGGCTACACCTTC.

By proportion, this clonotype is medium-sized. The chain employs TRBV7-3 and TRBJ2-1, with a weak D call TRBD2 (6 bases). Between the trimmed V and J ends, which lost 5 bases and 4 bases, there was a span of 12 bases. This CDR3 has 14 residues. Germline lookup yields CDR1 SGHTA and CDR2 FQGTGA. The CDR3 DNA reads as TGTGCCAGCAGCGGACCGGGACTTTACAATGAGCAGTTCTTC. This gives the protein CASSGPGLYNEQFF.

This clonotype appeared many times. The V and J genes are TRBV6-2 or TRBV6-3 and TRBJ1-2; 8 nucleotides line up with TRBD1. J gave up 0 bases and V 5 bases, and 2 bases lay outside the gene matches. There are 14 residues in the CDR3. Germline V gene lookup returns CDR1 MNHEY and CDR2 SVGEGT. The CDR3 DNA reads TGTGCCAGCAGTCGGACAGGGCCTAACTATGGCTACACCTTC. Amino acids: CASSRTGPNYGYTF.

This clonotype was observed at least ten times. The CDR3 loop reads CAISEGGGVGAGSSYNEQFF. As DNA, the CDR3 is TGTGCCATCAGTGAAGGGGGCGGGGTAGGGGCCGGGAGCTCCTACAATGAGCAGTTCTTC. The chain is built from TRBV10-3 and TRBJ2-1; D possibly corresponds to TRBD1 (7 bases). CDR1 is ENHRY and CDR2 is SYGVKD in the germline V gene. Between the trimmed V and J ends, which lost 3 bases and 0 bases, there was a span of 24 bases. This CDR3 is built from 20 residues.

The chain links TRBV27 to TRBJ2-7; possibly TRBD2 for D (5 bases). Germline V gene data show CDR1 as MNHEY and CDR2 as SMNVEV (reference sequence). The CDR3 covers 16 residues. V was cut by 6 bases and J by 1 base, with 19 bases left in between. The DNA for the CDR3 is TGTGCCAGCAGCACCGGACTCGGAAGGACGTCCTACGAGCAGTACTTC. Its translation is CASSTGLGRTSYEQYF.